These 10 T cell receptor beta chains share one sample of origin, sequenced in a study of blood T cell repertoires in COVID-19. The protocol was immunoSEQ multiplex PCR, while the TCRdb copy is restricted to in-frame clones and leaves out a portion. The table records 150,000 to 200,000 clones, around 80% of them present only once. Sequencing used PBMCs or T cells enriched from blood (not recorded which). Receptors were obtained from a woman in her forties or fifties with acute COVID-19.

The chain links TRBV15 to TRBJ1-1; D is possibly TRBD1 (5 bases). The CDR3 spans 15 residues. The V end lost 1 base, the J end lost 7 bases, and 16 bases lay between the germline ends. Germline-derived CDR1 and CDR2 are LNHNV and YYDKDF (reference sequence). CDR3 coding DNA: TGTGCCACCAGCAGAGCTGTTGGGGGGGACTATGAAGCTTTCTTT. It codes for CATSRAVGGDYEAFF.

The chain combines TRBV6-2 or TRBV6-3 with TRBJ1-5; D is ambiguous. The CDR3 spans 16 residues. The V gene's germline CDR1 is MNHEY and CDR2 SVGEGT. V lost 4 bases and J lost 0, with 13 bases in between. The CDR3 nucleotides are TGTGCCAGCAGTTCTGGACGGACTCTTAGCAATCAGCCCCAGCATTTT. This translates into CASSSGRTLSNQPQHF.

This sequence joins TRBV2 and TRBJ1-2, with a possible D match to TRBD1 (6 bases). This CDR3 comprises 14 residues. Germline V gives CDR1 SNHLY, CDR2 FYNNEI. V shed 8 bases and J shed 2 bases, with 15 bases lying between them. CDR3 DNA: TGTGCCAGCCCCTCCGGGGGGGCAAACTATGGCTACACCTTC. As protein: CASPSGGANYGYTF.

The rearrangement joins TRBV5-1 to TRBJ2-5; 8 bases are a match to TRBD1. This CDR3 spans 14 amino acids. Trimming removed 5 bases from V and 5 bases from J; junction bases left unmatched: 8. Germline V CDR1 and CDR2: SGHRS, YFSETQ. The CDR3 nucleotides are TGCGCCAGCAGGGTGACAGGGGATGGGGAGACCCAGTACTTC. Its translation: CASRVTGDGETQYF.

This chain links TRBV5-1 with TRBJ1-1; D uncertain. This CDR3 spans 15 amino acids. Trimming shortened V by 4 bases and J by 0 bases, and 13 bases separated the two germline ends. CDR1 is SGHRS and CDR2 is YFSETQ in the germline V gene. DNA for the CDR3: TGCGCCAGCAGCGGGATGGACTCAATGAACACTGAAGCTTTCTTT. Its protein is CASSGMDSMNTEAFF.

The chain employs TRBV12-3 or TRBV12-4 and TRBJ2-1; possibly TRBD2 for D (7 bases). V lost 3 bases and J lost 13, with 10 bases in between. The CDR3 is 11 residues long. This CDR3 reads CASSLWGGQFF. Here the CDR3 DNA reads TGTGCCAGCAGTTTGTGGGGGGGCCAGTTCTTC.

V and J are TRBV18 and TRBJ1-2, with D maybe TRBD1 (5 bases). Germline loops: CDR1 KGHSH, CDR2 LQKENI. V was shortened by 5 bases and J by 4 bases, with 11 bases between the two germline ends. CDR3 length: 13 amino acids. The CDR3 DNA reads as TGTGCCAGCTCAACCGGGGGGTCCTATGGCTACACCTTC. Translated, it gives CASSTGGSYGYTF.

The CDR3 DNA sequence: TGTGCCTGGAGGGACTCGACAGGGAATCAGCCCCAGCATTTT. Amino acid sequence: CAWRDSTGNQPQHF. The chain uses TRBV30 and TRBJ1-5; TRBD1 matches 7 bases. J was trimmed by 4 bases and V by 3 bases; bases with no gene match: 6. Per germline, CDR1 GTSNPN and CDR2 SVGIG (reference sequence). The CDR3 has 14 residues.

This chain connects TRBV6-5 to TRBJ1-3; 12 bases line up with TRBD1. The junction had 8 bases not matched to a gene; V was cut back by 7 bases and J by 7 bases. CDR1 and CDR2 (germline): MNHEY, SVGAGI. This CDR3 region has 15 residues. The chain's CDR3 is CASKAPGQGANTIYF. Written as DNA, the CDR3 is TGTGCCAGCAAGGCGCCGGGACAGGGGGCGAACACCATATATTTT.

The rearrangement links TRBV19 to TRBJ2-2; TRBD1 aligns across 9 bases. The CDR3 is 18 amino acids. The V and J ends lost 3 bases and 0 bases, in that order; junction bases with no gene match: 8. CDR1 is LNHDA, CDR2 SQIVND, per germline (reference sequence). CDR3 in amino acids: CASSIRRGQGSNTGELFF. CDR3 DNA sequence: TGTGCCAGTAGTATTCGTCGGGGACAGGGATCGAACACCGGGGAGCTGTTTTTT.